The 21 T cell receptor beta chains reported below all come from one sample, sequenced in a study of regulatory T cells in long-lasting Graves disease. Combining iRepertoire HTBI primers with Arm-PCR of CDR3 regions, the authors built TCR beta libraries. Via MiXCR, TCRdb re-called the multiplex PCR reads, giving one row per CDR3 protein. The data show a few hundred thousand distinct CDR3 sequences, approximately 25% seen once. The time point is: persistent/refractory GD, antithyroid drugs over 5 years with positive TRAb. Following extraction of RNA from PBMCs, that RNA was used to make the TCR library. This specimen was peripheral blood mononuclear cells (PBMCs), taken when the disease was refractory, from a patient treated with antithyroid drugs. All receptors come from a woman aged 35 to 49 with Graves disease.

To note about this clonotype: The final CDR3 position lacks the conserved phenylalanine or tryptophan, pointing to a likely read error. The rearrangement joins TRBV28 to TRBJ1-5, with D unclear. V lost 7 bases, J lost 6 bases, and 10 bases lay in between. The CDR3 covers 12 residues. The germline V gene has CDR1 MDHEN and CDR2 SYDVKM. The CDR3 coding sequence is TGTGCCAGCACGCGACGGGGTCAGCCCCAGCATCTT. This codes for CASTRRGQPQHL.

This clonotype was counted at least ten times. CDR3 protein: CASSGGQRTSGSLDEQYF. CDR3 nucleotides: TGTGCCAGCAGCGGGGGGCAGAGGACTAGCGGGAGCTTGGACGAGCAGTACTTC. J is TRBJ2-7 and V is TRBV9; 13 bases match TRBD2. Germline V gene sequence: CDR1 SGDLS, CDR2 YYNGEE. This CDR3 has 18 residues. Losses at the gene ends were 3 bases for V and 5 bases for J; bases not matched to a gene: 14.

The chain has TRBV20-1 and TRBJ1-5, with TRBD1 as a possible D gene (5 bases). Germline CDR1 is DFQATT and CDR2 is SNEGSKA (reference sequence). This CDR3 contains 15 residues. Trimming took off 3 bases at V and 3 bases at J, with 15 bases between the two ends. DNA of the CDR3: TGCAGTGCTAGCAGTAGTTCAGGGTCCAATCAGCCCCAGCATTTT. It translates to CSASSSSGSNQPQHF.

This clonotype occurred a few times. The chain carries TRBV19 and TRBJ1-1; D is unclear. V lost 8 bases and J 5 bases, leaving 12 bases between the germline ends. This CDR3 has 12 residues. Germline V gene sequence: CDR1 LNHDA, CDR2 SQIVND (reference sequence). The CDR3 is CASWAERTEAFF. The CDR3 region has the DNA TGTGCCAGTTGGGCCGAGAGGACTGAAGCTTTCTTT.

The sample holds a few counts of this clonotype. J is TRBJ2-3 and V is TRBV20-1, with D perhaps TRBD1 (6 bases). Trimming removed 5 bases at V and 5 bases at J, with 14 bases between. CDR1 is DFQATT, CDR2 SNEGSKA, per germline (reference sequence). The CDR3 contains 13 residues. The CDR3 bases are TGCAGTGCTCCGTCCCCCAGGGGAGATACGCAGTATTTT. Residues: CSAPSPRGDTQYF.

The chain is built from TRBV5-1 and TRBJ1-1; D is undetermined. Germline V gives CDR1 SGHRS, CDR2 YFSETQ. The CDR3 runs to 12 residues. Trimming removed 4 bases at V and 3 bases at J, with 7 bases between. The CDR3 loop is CASSPLDTEAFF. The CDR3 bases are TGCGCCAGCAGCCCCCTCGACACTGAAGCTTTCTTT.

In its sample, this clonotype was seen many times. The chain uses TRBV30 and TRBJ1-4; D gene ambiguous. The V gene's germline CDR1 is GTSNPN and CDR2 SVGIG (reference sequence). This CDR3 has 14 residues. V gave up 0 bases and J gave up 10 bases, with 15 bases separating them. CDR3 DNA: TGTGCCTGGAGTGTCTCCGGGAATCGGGGAAAACTGTTTTTT. Translating it yields CAWSVSGNRGKLFF.

This clonotype was picked up many times. The V call is TRBV15, the J call TRBJ1-1; D remains ambiguous. The germline V and J ends were trimmed by 2 bases and 7 bases, with 8 bases remaining between them. The CDR3 runs 12 residues. Germline CDR1 reads LNHNV; CDR2 reads YYDKDF (reference sequence). CDR3 protein: CATSRYTFEAFF. The CDR3 DNA reads TGTGCCACCAGCAGATACACCTTTGAAGCTTTCTTT.

This clonotype showed up many times. The rearrangement links TRBV15 to TRBJ1-5; D possibly corresponds to TRBD1 (5 bases). Deletions cut 1 base from V and 0 bases from J, with 10 bases between. CDR1 is LNHNV, CDR2 YYDKDF, per germline (reference sequence). The CDR3 is 16 residues long. The CDR3 sequence: CATSRAQANSNQPQHF. The CDR3 bases are TGTGCCACCAGCAGAGCACAGGCTAATAGCAATCAGCCCCAGCATTTT.

The sample holds many counts of this clonotype. The CDR3 sequence: CASRTGTMNTEAFF. CDR3 nucleotides: TGCGCCAGCAGGACAGGGACCATGAACACTGAAGCTTTCTTT. V gene TRBV5-1 combines with J gene TRBJ1-1, with TRBD1 matching 7 bases. CDR1 is SGHRS, CDR2 YFSETQ, per germline. The CDR3 covers 14 residues. Trimming at V came to 5 bases and at J to 0 bases, leaving 4 bases not matched to a gene.

CDR3 sequence: CASSGQVNEQFF. The CDR3 region has the DNA TGTGCCAGCAGTGGACAGGTTAATGAGCAGTTCTTC. The chain recombines TRBV2 with TRBJ2-1; a weak D match, TRBD1 (6 bases). The CDR3 contains 12 residues. Trimming stripped 4 bases from V and 7 bases from J, with 8 bases between. Germline V CDR1 and CDR2: SNHLY, FYNNEI.

The V and J genes are TRBV7-9 and TRBJ2-7; 8 bases map to TRBD2. There are 15 residues in the CDR3. The ends lost 5 bases at V and 7 bases at J; junction bases unmatched: 13. CDR1 SEHNR and CDR2 FQNEAQ come from the germline V gene (reference sequence). The CDR3 bases are TGTGCCAGCAGCGCCGGGGGGGTGGCCCAGCGGGAGCAGTACTTC. It encodes CASSAGGVAQREQYF.

This clonotype was seen a few times. The rearrangement uses TRBV5-1 and TRBJ2-1, with 13 bases identical to TRBD2. This CDR3 is 17 amino acids long. Germline CDR1 is SGHRS and CDR2 is YFSETQ. V shed 4 bases, J shed 1 base, and the junction held 5 bases outside the gene matches. The CDR3 sequence: CASSLGLAGPSYNEQFF. CDR3 DNA sequence: TGCGCCAGCAGCCTGGGACTAGCGGGACCTTCCTACAATGAGCAGTTCTTC.

This clonotype has just a few counts. A much larger clone is a single base away; this may be a read error. The J gene is TRBJ2-2, the V gene TRBV28; D not certain. Germline V lookup: CDR1 MDHEN, CDR2 SYDVKM. Trimming removed 1 base at V and 7 bases at J, with 4 bases between. The CDR3 is 12 residues long. CDR3 nucleotide sequence: TGTGCCAGCAGTTTATTCCTCGGGGAGCTGTTTTTT. It codes for CASSLFLGELFF.

In its sample, this clonotype was seen once. The chain employs TRBV28 and TRBJ1-4; 9 bases fit TRBD1. CDR1 and CDR2 from the germline V gene are MDHEN and SYDVKM. This CDR3 region has 15 residues. After removal of 5 bases from V and 5 bases from J, the junction contained 6 bases not matched to a gene. The CDR3 DNA reads TGTGCCAGCAGTCAAGCCGGGACAGGGAATGAAAAACTGTTTTTT. Translation: CASSQAGTGNEKLFF. Based on the CDR3 plus reference TRBV28 and TRBJ1-4, the full variable domain is DVKVTQSSRYLVKRTGEKVFLECVQDMDHENMFWYRQDPGLGLRLIYFSYDVKMKEKGDIPEGYSVSREKKERFSLILESASTNQTSMYLCASSQAGTGNEKLFFGSGTQLSVL.

In this sample, this clonotype turned up many times. The genes are TRBV28 and TRBJ2-7; 7 nucleotides agree with TRBD2. CDR3 length equals 17 residues. The V segment lost 6 bases and the J segment 2 bases; nucleotides outside the gene matches: 16. Germline CDR1 MDHEN, CDR2 SYDVKM. This chain's CDR3 is CASSLKPGTIVPYEQYF. DNA of the CDR3: TGTGCCAGCAGCTTAAAACCGGGGACTATCGTGCCCTACGAGCAGTACTTC.

The J gene is TRBJ2-7, the V gene TRBV20-1; 9 bases are a match to TRBD2. The CDR3 totals 16 residues. V lost 5 bases to trimming and J lost 4 bases; unmatched junction nucleotides: 15. CDR1 is DFQATT, CDR2 SNEGSKA, per germline (reference sequence). The CDR3 nucleotides are TGCAGTGCTGACCAAGCTGGCTCTAGCGGGGATTACGAGCAGTACTTC. Translation: CSADQAGSSGDYEQYF.

This clonotype was picked up a small number of times. This chain joins TRBV6-4 and TRBJ1-5; maybe TRBD1 (6 bases). The CDR3 length is 13 residues. Trimming pared 8 bases from V and 6 bases from J, leaving 14 bases between. Germline V gene data show CDR1 as MRHNA and CDR2 as SNTAGT. This chain's CDR3 is CASQTGMSQPQHF. CDR3 in DNA: TGTGCCAGCCAAACAGGGATGAGTCAGCCCCAGCATTTT.

At least ten counts were recorded for this clonotype. The rearrangement uses TRBV5-6 and TRBJ2-2; 7 bases fit TRBD2. From germline, CDR1 is SGHDT and CDR2 YYEEEE. V was pared by 4 bases and J by 4 bases, with 10 bases of the junction left unmatched. The CDR3 loop spans 16 amino acids. This CDR3 is CASSRLGLAATGELFF. CDR3 nucleotide sequence: TGTGCCAGCAGCAGACTGGGGCTAGCGGCCACCGGGGAGCTGTTTTTT.

Regarding this clonotype: A read error is likely here: a far larger clone is one base away. In this CDR3 the conserved last residue, phenylalanine or tryptophan, is missing, so a read error is likely. This chain connects TRBV7-8 to TRBJ1-5; perhaps TRBD1 as D (5 bases). V was cut by 5 bases and J by 1 base, with 12 bases left in between. The germline CDR1 and CDR2 sequences are SGHVS and FQNEAQ. The CDR3 sequence is 15 residues long. The CDR3 nucleotides are TGTGCCAGCAGCGCTAGCGGGGACAGCAATCAGCCCCAGCATTCT. Amino acid sequence: CASSASGDSNQPQHS.

The chain joins TRBV7-8 to TRBJ2-2; TRBD2 is a possible D gene (6 bases). Germline lookup yields CDR1 SGHVS and CDR2 FQNEAQ. The CDR3 extends over 17 amino acids. Trimming took off 1 base at V and 6 bases at J, with 18 bases between the two ends. The CDR3 loop is CASSLGGGRRVPGELFF. The CDR3 DNA reads as TGTGCCAGCAGCTTAGGGGGAGGTCGGAGAGTACCCGGGGAGCTGTTTTTT.